Each of the 31 T cell receptor beta chains below was sequenced from the same sample in a study of shared clonotypes between healthy human individuals. Libraries were prepared by immunoSEQ multiplex PCR; TCRdb keeps only in-frame clonotypes and omits some of them. The sample lists millions of clones; about 95% were seen once. Naive CD8 populations comprised CD45RO-negative cells positively selected for CCR7, excluding terminally differentiated effector memory CD45RA+ cells. Sequencing used naive CD8+ T cells sorted from blood. These receptors all stem from a man younger than 35 in good health.

The gene calls are TRBV7-2 and TRBJ2-7; D remains unclear. V was cut by 1 base and J by 0 bases, with 10 bases left in between. Germline loops: CDR1 SGHTA, CDR2 FQGNSA. This CDR3 is 15 amino acids long. The CDR3 bases are TGTGCCAGCAGCTTAGTGACTGTTAGCTCCTACGAGCAGTACTTC. Its protein product is CASSLVTVSSYEQYF.

The CDR3 loop reads CASSQSPGVNEKLFF. Here the CDR3 DNA reads TGCGCCAGCAGCCAATCTCCGGGGGTTAATGAAAAACTGTTTTTT. This chain connects TRBV4-1 to TRBJ1-4; a possible D gene is TRBD1 (5 bases). The germline gives CDR1 MGHRA, CDR2 YSYEKL. V lost 2 bases and J 4 bases, leaving 11 bases between the germline ends. This CDR3 comprises 15 residues.

The chain carries TRBV7-9 and TRBJ2-3; 9 bases are a match to TRBD1. The V gene's germline CDR1 is SEHNR and CDR2 FQNEAQ (reference sequence). CDR3 length: 15 residues. V lost 4 bases and J lost 1; bases outside the gene matches: 3. The CDR3 DNA follows: TGTGCCAGCAGCTCCCGGACAGGGGGCACAGATACGCAGTATTTT. This gives the protein CASSSRTGGTDTQYF. Together with reference TRBV7-9 and TRBJ2-3, the CDR3 gives the full variable domain: DTGVSQNPRHKITKRGQNVTFRCDPISEHNRLYWYRQTLGQGPEFLTYFQNEAQLEKSRLLSDRFSAERPKGSFSTLEIQRTEQGDSAMYLCASSSRTGGTDTQYFGPGTRLTVL.

CDR3 loop: CASSAGRGSYNEQFF. Here the CDR3 DNA reads TGTGCCAGCAGCGCCGGGAGGGGCTCCTACAATGAGCAGTTCTTC. The chain recombines TRBV9 with TRBJ2-1; the match to TRBD2 covers 8 bases. Losses at the gene ends were 3 bases for V and 0 bases for J; bases not matched to a gene: 2. The CDR3 extends over 15 amino acids. In germline, CDR1 is SGDLS, CDR2 YYNGEE.

The chain has TRBV30 and TRBJ2-1; either TRBD1 or TRBD2 may fit D (5 bases each). V was shortened by 1 base and J by 0 bases, with 16 bases between the two germline ends. The CDR3 has 17 residues. CDR1 is GTSNPN and CDR2 is SVGIG in the germline V gene (reference sequence). The DNA for the CDR3 is TGTGCCTGGAGTGGGGGGACGAGCGGTGGCTCCTACAATGAGCAGTTCTTC. The encoded protein is CAWSGGTSGGSYNEQFF.

This clone was seen a few times. This chain uses TRBV5-1 with TRBJ2-3; maybe TRBD1 (6 bases). Trimming pared 3 bases from V and 3 bases from J, leaving 26 bases between. Per the germline V gene, CDR1 is SGHRS and CDR2 is YFSETQ. The CDR3 runs 19 residues. In DNA, the CDR3 is TGCGCCAGCAGCTCCCCCCCAGGGGCCTTTCTCACTCGGACAGATACGCAGTATTTT. As protein: CASSSPPGAFLTRTDTQYF.

Here the CDR3 reads CAWTLGGSMGEQYF. In DNA form, the CDR3 reads TGTGCCTGGACCCTGGGTGGGAGCATGGGCGAGCAGTACTTC. V and J are TRBV30 and TRBJ2-7, with TRBD2 as a possible D gene (5 bases). The CDR3 has 14 amino acids. Germline CDR1 reads GTSNPN; CDR2 reads SVGIG (reference sequence). Trimming removed 4 bases from V and 6 bases from J, with 19 bases in between.

This chain links TRBV7-9 with TRBJ1-4; D is possibly TRBD1 (5 bases). The CDR3 is 16 residues long. Trimming shortened V by 7 bases and J by 8 bases, and 23 bases separated the two germline ends. Germline assignment: CDR1 SEHNR and CDR2 FQNEAQ (reference sequence). DNA of the CDR3: TGTGCCAGCAATACCCTAGCGGGGGGAAGCAGGGAAAAACTGTTTTTT. Translation gives CASNTLAGGSREKLFF.

The chain combines TRBV27 with TRBJ2-7, with 7 positions matching TRBD2. CDR3 size: 16 residues. Germline values: CDR1 MNHEY, CDR2 SMNVEV (reference sequence). V lost 5 bases, J lost 1 base, and 11 bases stayed unmatched. CDR3 protein: CASSHSRGERSYEQYF. In DNA, the CDR3 is TGTGCCAGCAGTCACTCCCGGGGGGAGAGATCCTACGAGCAGTACTTC.

The chain joins TRBV19 to TRBJ2-1, with TRBD1 as a possible D gene (6 bases). From germline, CDR1 is LNHDA and CDR2 SQIVND (reference sequence). This CDR3 region has 14 residues. V was shortened by 2 bases and J by 9 bases, with 14 bases between the two germline ends. CDR3 region: CASSISEGDIEQFF. DNA of the CDR3: TGTGCCAGTAGTATAAGTGAGGGGGATATTGAGCAGTTCTTC.

The chain recombines TRBV7-9 with TRBJ2-5, with D unresolved. CDR3 length equals 15 residues. The germline V gene encodes CDR1 SEHNR and CDR2 FQNEAQ (reference sequence). The ends were cut back, 0 bases at V and 5 bases at J, with 13 bases in the middle. The CDR3 DNA follows: TGTGCCAGCAGCTTAGCGATACAGCCCAGTGAGACCCAGTACTTC. It encodes CASSLAIQPSETQYF.

The DNA of the CDR3 is TGTGCCAGCAGCTTAGAAGGTGGAGGGAACACTGAAGCTTTCTTT. This gives the protein CASSLEGGGNTEAFF. V is TRBV7-6 and J is TRBJ1-1; D unclear. The CDR3 totals 15 residues. Trimming cost V 1 base and J 1 base, with 10 bases left between them. Germline V lookup: CDR1 SGHVS, CDR2 FNYEAQ.

The chain combines TRBV6-5 with TRBJ2-3; perhaps TRBD2 as D (6 bases). V shed 1 base and J shed 1 base, with 9 bases lying between them. In germline, CDR1 is MNHEY, CDR2 SVGAGI. This CDR3 has 15 amino acids. Written as DNA, the CDR3 is TGTGCCAGCAGTTACTTAGCGGAGCGCACAGATACGCAGTATTTT. As protein: CASSYLAERTDTQYF.

This clone was picked up one time. This sequence joins TRBV27 and TRBJ1-2; D possibly corresponds to TRBD1 (5 bases). This CDR3 spans 13 amino acids. Germline loops: CDR1 MNHEY, CDR2 SMNVEV (reference sequence). Trimming cost V 3 bases and J 8 bases, with 13 bases left between them. CDR3 coding DNA: TGTGCCAGCAGTTTGGAGCGTCGGGGCGGCTACACCTTC. This sequence encodes CASSLERRGGYTF.

This chain links TRBV5-4 with TRBJ2-3; 7 nucleotides agree with TRBD1. CDR1 is SGHNT, CDR2 YYREEE, per germline (reference sequence). With 9 bases clipped from V and 2 bases from J, the junction kept 9 bases outside the gene matches. The CDR3 loop spans 14 amino acids. The CDR3 DNA reads TGTGCCACGCAAACAGGGGCCGCCACAGATACGCAGTATTTT. It is translated as CATQTGAATDTQYF.

V gene TRBV11-3 combines with J gene TRBJ1-1; no clear D. The germline V gene encodes CDR1 SGHNT and CDR2 YENEEA. There are 13 residues in the CDR3. The germline V and J ends were trimmed by 5 bases and 0 bases, with 7 bases remaining between them. The DNA for the CDR3 is TGTGCCAGCAGCCTCGACTTGAACACTGAAGCTTTCTTT. Its translation: CASSLDLNTEAFF.

J is TRBJ2-7 and V is TRBV30; 7 bases are shared with TRBD2. The CDR3 consists of 15 residues. Per germline, CDR1 GTSNPN and CDR2 SVGIG (reference sequence). V was pared by 3 bases and J by 0 bases, with 8 bases of the junction left unmatched. CDR3 nucleotides: TGTGCCTGGAGGGGCCGGCGGGGGTACTCCTACGAGCAGTACTTC. It is translated as CAWRGRRGYSYEQYF.

The chain couples TRBV4-1 to TRBJ2-2; D gene ambiguous. The CDR3 has 13 amino acids. CDR1 and CDR2 from the germline V gene are MGHRA and YSYEKL. The V end lost 2 bases, the J end lost 7 bases, and 8 bases lay between the germline ends. The CDR3 bases are TGCGCCAGCAGCCAACAGCACAGCGGGGAGCTGTTTTTT. This translates into CASSQQHSGELFF.

The chain is built from TRBV7-8 and TRBJ2-7; the D is unclear. CDR3 size: 14 residues. CDR1 is SGHVS, CDR2 FQNEAQ, per germline. The ends were cut back, 5 bases at V and 2 bases at J, with 13 bases in the middle. Here the CDR3 DNA reads TGTGCCAGCAGCCCCACCACAGATCCCTACGAGCAGTACTTC. Translation gives CASSPTTDPYEQYF.

Comments on this clone: The same CDR3 also results from other DNA sequences found in this sample. The rearrangement links TRBV11-2 to TRBJ1-2, with unresolved D. V gave up 1 base and J gave up 8 bases, with 8 bases separating them. In germline, CDR1 is SGHAT, CDR2 FQNNGV. CDR3 length: 12 residues. The CDR3 nucleotides read TGTGCCAGCAGCTTAGGGACGGACGGCTACACCTTC. It codes for CASSLGTDGYTF.

This clone appeared a single time. This CDR3 is CAHRRGMNTEAFF. Written as DNA, the CDR3 is TGTGCCCATAGGCGGGGTATGAACACTGAAGCTTTCTTT. The genes are TRBV5-4 and TRBJ1-1; D not certain. The CDR3 has 13 residues. Looked up from germline, CDR1 is SGHNT and CDR2 is YYREEE (reference sequence). V was pared by 10 bases and J by 0 bases, with 13 bases between.

This clone was picked up one time. CDR3 protein: CASSLGTGVSGELFF. DNA for the CDR3: TGTGCCAGCTCCTTAGGGACAGGGGTTTCCGGGGAGCTGTTTTTT. The chain uses TRBV6-6 and TRBJ2-2; 10 bases map to TRBD1. In germline, CDR1 is MNHNY, CDR2 SVGAGI (reference sequence). V was clipped by 8 bases and J by 6 bases; unmatched bases: 9. The CDR3 extends over 15 amino acids.

J is TRBJ2-7 and V is TRBV7-8; D unclear. There are 14 residues in the CDR3. Germline V lookup: CDR1 SGHVS, CDR2 FQNEAQ. Trimming took off 6 bases at V and 0 bases at J, with 12 bases between the two ends. CDR3: CASSIFPNSYEQYF. The DNA of the CDR3 is TGTGCCAGCAGTATTTTTCCCAACTCCTACGAGCAGTACTTC. The variable domain in full, with the rest retrieved from reference TRBV7-8 and TRBJ2-7, is GAGVSQSPRYKVAKRGQDVALRCDPISGHVSLFWYQQALGQGPEFLTYFQNEAQLDKSGLPSDRFFAERPEGSVSTLKIQRTQQEDSAVYLCASSIFPNSYEQYFGPGTRLTVT.

This rearrangement joins TRBV5-8 to TRBJ1-5, with D perhaps matching TRBD1 (5 bases). V was trimmed by 4 bases and J by 0 bases, leaving 11 bases between them. The CDR3 loop spans 15 amino acids. In germline, CDR1 is SGHTS, CDR2 YDEGEE. For the CDR3, the DNA is TGTGCCAGCAGCGTTCAGGGTTATAGCAATCAGCCCCAGCATTTT. Amino acids: CASSVQGYSNQPQHF.

This chain joins TRBV9 and TRBJ2-7, with D perhaps being TRBD1 or TRBD2 (5 bases each). The CDR3 is 14 residues long. CDR1 is SGDLS and CDR2 is YYNGEE in the germline V gene. Trimming cost V 2 bases and J 5 bases, with 14 bases left between them. This CDR3 reads CASSVGTPDHEQYF. In DNA, the CDR3 is TGTGCCAGCAGCGTCGGGACCCCGGACCACGAGCAGTACTTC. The full variable domain, rest sourced from reference TRBV9 and TRBJ2-7, is DSGVTQTPKHLITATGQRVTLRCSPRSGDLSVYWYQQSLDQGLQFLIQYYNGEERAKGNILERFSAQQFPDLHSELNLSSLELGDSALYFCASSVGTPDHEQYFGPGTRLTVT.

The genes are TRBV4-1 and TRBJ2-2, with D maybe TRBD2 (6 bases). Germline CDR1 reads MGHRA; CDR2 reads YSYEKL. This CDR3 spans 16 amino acids. Deletions cut 5 bases from V and 3 bases from J, with 16 bases between. The CDR3 loop reads CASSYLSGLYTGELFF. Here the CDR3 DNA reads TGCGCCAGCAGCTACCTAAGCGGGCTTTACACCGGGGAGCTGTTTTTT.

The rearrangement links TRBV4-1 to TRBJ1-4, with a weak D call TRBD1 (6 bases). V was pared by 1 base and J by 7 bases, with 13 bases between. Germline assignment: CDR1 MGHRA and CDR2 YSYEKL. CDR3 length: 15 amino acids. The CDR3 spells CASSQVAGQVEKLFF. The DNA of the CDR3 is TGCGCCAGCAGCCAAGTGGCGGGACAAGTTGAAAAACTGTTTTTT.

V usage is TRBV2 and J usage is TRBJ1-5; 12 bases are shared with TRBD1. V gave up 7 bases and J gave up 6 bases; unmatched junction bases: 7. The CDR3 extends over 15 amino acids. The V gene's germline CDR1 is SNHLY and CDR2 FYNNEI. The CDR3 reads CASNRDRGLAQPQHF. CDR3 DNA: TGTGCCAGCAATCGGGACAGGGGGCTTGCTCAGCCCCAGCATTTT.

This clone was observed a single time. The chain links TRBV6-5 to TRBJ2-7, with 9 bases aligning to TRBD1. CDR1 is MNHEY and CDR2 is SVGAGI in the germline V gene. After removal of 2 bases from V and 6 bases from J, the junction contained 11 bases not matched to a gene. This CDR3 spans 16 amino acids. CDR3 sequence: CASSYVEGQGLSEQYF. As DNA, the CDR3 is TGTGCCAGCAGTTACGTAGAGGGACAGGGTTTGAGCGAGCAGTACTTC.

The CDR3: CASSVDRTSANTGELFF. CDR3 DNA: TGTGCCAGCAGCGTAGACAGGACTAGCGCTAACACCGGGGAGCTGTTTTTT. V gene TRBV9 combines with J gene TRBJ2-2; 9 bases line up with TRBD2. With 0 bases clipped from V and 2 bases from J, the junction kept 5 bases outside the gene matches. The CDR3 length is 17 residues. CDR1 SGDLS and CDR2 YYNGEE come from the germline V gene. Drawing the rest from reference TRBV9 and TRBJ2-2, the complete variable domain is DSGVTQTPKHLITATGQRVTLRCSPRSGDLSVYWYQQSLDQGLQFLIQYYNGEERAKGNILERFSAQQFPDLHSELNLSSLELGDSALYFCASSVDRTSANTGELFFGEGSRLTVL.

The chain has TRBV6-6 and TRBJ1-1, with 8 bases identical to TRBD1. Trimming removed 6 bases from V and 11 bases from J; junction bases left unmatched: 5. Germline V CDR1 and CDR2: MNHNY, SVGAGI (reference sequence). The CDR3 consists of 11 residues. CDR3: CASSQGAVAFF. The CDR3 DNA follows: TGTGCCAGCAGCCAGGGGGCGGTGGCTTTCTTT.